The clone carrying this T cell receptor (beta chain) has only a few counts. The data originate from a study of T-cell reconstitution after alpha-beta-depleted transplantation in children. Preparation of the TCRbeta library was carried out with unique molecular identifiers. TCRdb reprocessed the PCR reads via MiXCR and lists one record per CDR3 protein. The sample includes hundreds of thousands of distinct CDR3 sequences, around a third seen only once; the top ten take around 2.3%. From germline, CDR1 is LNHNV and CDR2 YYDKDF (reference sequence). The CDR3 contains 17 residues. Trimming pared 3 bases from V and 0 bases from J, leaving 15 bases between.

This TCR was recovered from a human donor who donated a stem cell graft to a child with aplastic anemia. The gene calls are TRBV15 and TRBJ2-1; D possibly uses TRBD1 or TRBD2 (5 bases each). Material: PBMCs from the stem cell graft donor, obtained from the stem cell graft. The CDR3 DNA sequence: TGTGCCACCAGCAGCCGAGGGGTGGCGGACTCCTACAATGAGCAGTTCTTC. Its translation is CATSSRGVADSYNEQFF.